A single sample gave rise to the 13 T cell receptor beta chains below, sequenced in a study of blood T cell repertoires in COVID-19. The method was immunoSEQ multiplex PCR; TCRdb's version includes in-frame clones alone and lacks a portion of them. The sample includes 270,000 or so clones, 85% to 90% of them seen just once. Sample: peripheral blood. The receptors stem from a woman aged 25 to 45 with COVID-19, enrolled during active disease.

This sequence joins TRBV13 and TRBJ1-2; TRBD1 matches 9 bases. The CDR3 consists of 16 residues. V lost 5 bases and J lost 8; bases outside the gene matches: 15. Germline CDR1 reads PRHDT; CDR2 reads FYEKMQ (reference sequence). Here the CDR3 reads CASSPGTGNPSWGYTF. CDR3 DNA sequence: TGTGCCAGCAGCCCGGGGACAGGGAATCCCTCATGGGGCTACACCTTC.

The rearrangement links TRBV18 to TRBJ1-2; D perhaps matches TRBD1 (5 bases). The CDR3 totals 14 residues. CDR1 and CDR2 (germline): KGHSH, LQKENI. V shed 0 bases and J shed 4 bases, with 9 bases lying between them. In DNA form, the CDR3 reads TGTGCCAGCTCACCACCGGGTAGGGGCTATGGCTACACCTTC. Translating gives CASSPPGRGYGYTF.

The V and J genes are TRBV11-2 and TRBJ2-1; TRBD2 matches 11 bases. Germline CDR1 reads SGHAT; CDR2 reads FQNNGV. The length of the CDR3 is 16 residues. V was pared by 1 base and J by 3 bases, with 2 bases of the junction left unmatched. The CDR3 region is CASSLGGLADYNEQFF. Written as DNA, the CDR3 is TGTGCCAGCAGCTTAGGGGGACTAGCGGACTACAATGAGCAGTTCTTC.

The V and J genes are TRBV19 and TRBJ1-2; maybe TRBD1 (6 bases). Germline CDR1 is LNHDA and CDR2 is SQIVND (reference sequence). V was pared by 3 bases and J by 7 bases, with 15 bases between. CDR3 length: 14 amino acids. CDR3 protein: CASSIVLGAGGYTF. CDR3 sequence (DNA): TGTGCCAGTAGTATCGTTCTGGGGGCCGGTGGCTACACCTTC.

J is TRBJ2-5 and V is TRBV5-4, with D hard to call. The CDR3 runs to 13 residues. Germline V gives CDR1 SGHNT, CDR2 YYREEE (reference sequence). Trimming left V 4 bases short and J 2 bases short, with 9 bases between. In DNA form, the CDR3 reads TGTGCCAGCAGCCTAGGTCCACAAGAGACCCAGTACTTC. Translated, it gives CASSLGPQETQYF.

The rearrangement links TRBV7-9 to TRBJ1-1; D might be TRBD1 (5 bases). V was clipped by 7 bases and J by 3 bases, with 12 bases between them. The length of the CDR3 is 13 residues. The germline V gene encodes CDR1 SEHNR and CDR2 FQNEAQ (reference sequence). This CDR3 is CASTLPGDTEAFF. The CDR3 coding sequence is TGTGCCAGCACCCTCCCGGGGGACACTGAAGCTTTCTTT.

CDR3 sequence: CASSKEGAVWSSYNEQFF. For the CDR3, the DNA is TGTGCCAGCAGCAAAGAAGGGGCAGTTTGGAGCTCCTACAATGAGCAGTTCTTC. The chain employs TRBV21-1 and TRBJ2-1; the D call TRBD1 from the table was never checked on the DNA. TRBV21-1 is annotated as a pseudogene. The CDR3 runs 18 residues.

The CDR3 protein is CASSSTGVRSFF. CDR3 bases: TGTGCCAGCAGCTCGACAGGGGTCAGGTCTTTCTTT. The rearrangement joins TRBV28 to TRBJ1-1; 8 nucleotides align to TRBD1. CDR1 is MDHEN, CDR2 SYDVKM, per germline. V lost 6 bases and J lost 12; bases outside the gene matches: 9. This CDR3 comprises 12 residues.

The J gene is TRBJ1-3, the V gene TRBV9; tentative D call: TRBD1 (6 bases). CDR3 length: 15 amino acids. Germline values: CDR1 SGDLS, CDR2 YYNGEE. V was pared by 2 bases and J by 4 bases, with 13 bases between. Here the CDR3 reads CASSVSGAVGNTIYF. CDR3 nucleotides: TGTGCCAGCAGCGTCTCAGGGGCAGTCGGAAACACCATATATTTT.

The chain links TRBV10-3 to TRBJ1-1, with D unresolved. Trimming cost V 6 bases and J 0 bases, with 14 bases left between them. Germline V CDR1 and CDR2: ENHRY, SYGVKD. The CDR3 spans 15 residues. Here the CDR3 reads CAIRPQSGLNTEAFF. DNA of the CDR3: TGTGCCATCAGGCCCCAAAGCGGTCTGAACACTGAAGCTTTCTTT.

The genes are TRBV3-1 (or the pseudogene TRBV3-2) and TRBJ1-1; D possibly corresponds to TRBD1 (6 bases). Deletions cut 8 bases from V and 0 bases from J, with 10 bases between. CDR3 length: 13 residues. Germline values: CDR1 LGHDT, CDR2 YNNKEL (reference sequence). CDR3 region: CASGGQMNTEAFF. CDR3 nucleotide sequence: TGTGCCAGCGGGGGACAAATGAACACTGAAGCTTTCTTT.

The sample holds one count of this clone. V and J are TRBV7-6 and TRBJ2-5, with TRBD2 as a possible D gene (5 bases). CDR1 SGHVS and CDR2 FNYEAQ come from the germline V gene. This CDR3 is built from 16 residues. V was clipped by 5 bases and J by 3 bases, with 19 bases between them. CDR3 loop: CASSRWFVASEETQYF. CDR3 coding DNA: TGTGCCAGCAGCCGGTGGTTTGTAGCGAGTGAAGAGACCCAGTACTTC.

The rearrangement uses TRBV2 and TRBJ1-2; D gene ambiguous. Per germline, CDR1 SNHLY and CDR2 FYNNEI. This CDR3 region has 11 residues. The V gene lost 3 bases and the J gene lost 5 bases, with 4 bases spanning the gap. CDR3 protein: CASSDGYGYTF. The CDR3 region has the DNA TGTGCCAGCAGTGACGGGTATGGCTACACCTTC.